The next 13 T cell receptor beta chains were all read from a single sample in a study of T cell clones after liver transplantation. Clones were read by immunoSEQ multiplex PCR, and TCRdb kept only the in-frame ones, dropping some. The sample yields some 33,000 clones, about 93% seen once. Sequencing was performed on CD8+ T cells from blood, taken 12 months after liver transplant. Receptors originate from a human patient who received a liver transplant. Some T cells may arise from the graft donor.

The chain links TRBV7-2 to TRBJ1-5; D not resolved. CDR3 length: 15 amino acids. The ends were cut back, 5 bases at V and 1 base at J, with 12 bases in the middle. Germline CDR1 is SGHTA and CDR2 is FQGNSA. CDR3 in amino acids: CASSPRAVSNQPQHF. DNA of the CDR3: TGTGCCAGCAGCCCTAGAGCGGTCAGCAATCAGCCCCAGCATTTT.

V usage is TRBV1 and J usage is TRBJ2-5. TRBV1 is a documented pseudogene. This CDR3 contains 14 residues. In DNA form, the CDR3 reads TGCACCAGCAGCCCGTCCGGGACGAAAGAGACCCAGTACTTC. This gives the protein CTSSPSGTKETQYF.

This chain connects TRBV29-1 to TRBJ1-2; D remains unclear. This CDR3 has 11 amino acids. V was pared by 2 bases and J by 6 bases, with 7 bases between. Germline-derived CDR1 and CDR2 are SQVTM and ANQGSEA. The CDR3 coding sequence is TGCAGCGTTGAACTGAGGGATGGCTACACCTTC. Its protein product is CSVELRDGYTF.

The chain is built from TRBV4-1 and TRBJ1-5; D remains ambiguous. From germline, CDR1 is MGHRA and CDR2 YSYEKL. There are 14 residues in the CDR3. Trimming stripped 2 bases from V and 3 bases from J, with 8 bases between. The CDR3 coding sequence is TGCGCCAGCAGCCAAAGGGCGTCCAATCAGCCCCAGCATTTT. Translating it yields CASSQRASNQPQHF.

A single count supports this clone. The CDR3 loop is CASSEERGGSNQPQHF. CDR3 coding DNA: TGTGCCAGCAGTGAAGAACGGGGGGGAAGCAATCAGCCCCAGCATTTT. The chain has TRBV2 and TRBJ1-5, with D possibly matching TRBD1 (5 bases). Trimming took 1 base from V and 1 from J, leaving 11 bases between them. CDR1 SNHLY and CDR2 FYNNEI come from the germline V gene. The CDR3 consists of 16 residues. The full variable domain, its missing parts supplied by reference TRBV2 and TRBJ1-5, is EPEVTQTPSHQVTQMGQEVILRCVPISNHLYFYWYRQILGQKVEFLVSFYNNEISEKSEIFDDQFSVERPDGSNFTLKIRSTKLEDSAMYFCASSEERGGSNQPQHFGDGTRLSIL.

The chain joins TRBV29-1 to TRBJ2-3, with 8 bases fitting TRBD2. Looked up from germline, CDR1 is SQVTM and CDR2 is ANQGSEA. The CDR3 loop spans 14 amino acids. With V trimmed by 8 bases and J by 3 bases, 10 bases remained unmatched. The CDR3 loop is CSRGRSGRTDTQYF. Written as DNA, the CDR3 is TGCAGCAGGGGTAGGAGCGGGAGAACAGATACGCAGTATTTT.

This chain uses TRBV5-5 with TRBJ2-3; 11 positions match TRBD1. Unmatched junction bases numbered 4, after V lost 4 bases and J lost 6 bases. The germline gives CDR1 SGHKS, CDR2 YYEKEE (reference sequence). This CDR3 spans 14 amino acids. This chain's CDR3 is CASSDGQGADTQYF. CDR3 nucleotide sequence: TGTGCCAGCAGCGACGGACAGGGGGCGGATACGCAGTATTTT. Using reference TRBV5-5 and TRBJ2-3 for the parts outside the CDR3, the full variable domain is DAGVTQSPTHLIKTRGQQVTLRCSPISGHKSVSWYQQVLGQGPQFIFQYYEKEERGRGNFPDRFSARQFPNYSSELNVNALLLGDSALYLCASSDGQGADTQYFGPGTRLTVL.

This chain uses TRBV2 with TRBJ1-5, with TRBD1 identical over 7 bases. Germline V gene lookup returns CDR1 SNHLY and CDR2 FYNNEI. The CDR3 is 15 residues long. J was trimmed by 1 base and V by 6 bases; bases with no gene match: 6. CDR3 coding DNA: TGTGCCAGCAGCCACGGGACAGCGAGCAATCAGCCCCAGCATTTT. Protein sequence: CASSHGTASNQPQHF.

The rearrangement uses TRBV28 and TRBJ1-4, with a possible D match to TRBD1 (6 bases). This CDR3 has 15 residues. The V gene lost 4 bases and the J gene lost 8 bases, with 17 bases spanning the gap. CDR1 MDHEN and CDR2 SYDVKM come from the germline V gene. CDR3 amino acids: CASSSLGGAMEKLFF. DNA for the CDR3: TGTGCCAGCAGTTCACTTGGGGGGGCAATGGAAAAACTGTTTTTT.

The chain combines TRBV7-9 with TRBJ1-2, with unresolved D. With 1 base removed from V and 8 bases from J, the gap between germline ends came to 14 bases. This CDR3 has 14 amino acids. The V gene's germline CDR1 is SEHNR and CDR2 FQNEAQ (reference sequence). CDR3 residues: CASSLGLSLWGYTF. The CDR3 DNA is TGTGCCAGCAGCTTAGGGCTCTCCCTGTGGGGCTACACCTTC.

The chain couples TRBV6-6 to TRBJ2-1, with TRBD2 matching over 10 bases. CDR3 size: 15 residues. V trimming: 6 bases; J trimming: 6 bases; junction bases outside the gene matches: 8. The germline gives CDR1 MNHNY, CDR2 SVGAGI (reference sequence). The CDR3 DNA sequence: TGTGCCAGCAGCTACCTAGCGGGAGCTGGCAATGAGCAGTTCTTC. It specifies CASSYLAGAGNEQFF.

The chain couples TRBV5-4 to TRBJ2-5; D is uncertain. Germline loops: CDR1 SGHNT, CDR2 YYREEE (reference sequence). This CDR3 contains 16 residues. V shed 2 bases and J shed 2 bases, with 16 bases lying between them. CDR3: CASSFPAQAPQETQYF. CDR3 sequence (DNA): TGTGCCAGCAGCTTTCCGGCCCAGGCACCACAAGAGACCCAGTACTTC. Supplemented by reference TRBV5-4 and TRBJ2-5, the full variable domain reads ETGVTQSPTHLIKTRGQQVTLRCSSQSGHNTVSWYQQALGQGPQFIFQYYREEENGRGNFPPRFSGLQFPNYSSELNVNALELDDSALYLCASSFPAQAPQETQYFGPGTRLLVL.

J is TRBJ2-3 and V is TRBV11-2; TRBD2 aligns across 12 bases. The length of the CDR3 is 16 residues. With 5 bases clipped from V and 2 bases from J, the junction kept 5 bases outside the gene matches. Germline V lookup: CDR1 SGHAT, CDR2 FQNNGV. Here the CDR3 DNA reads TGTGCCAGCAGCACGGGACTAGCGGGTACCACAGATACGCAGTATTTT. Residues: CASSTGLAGTTDTQYF.